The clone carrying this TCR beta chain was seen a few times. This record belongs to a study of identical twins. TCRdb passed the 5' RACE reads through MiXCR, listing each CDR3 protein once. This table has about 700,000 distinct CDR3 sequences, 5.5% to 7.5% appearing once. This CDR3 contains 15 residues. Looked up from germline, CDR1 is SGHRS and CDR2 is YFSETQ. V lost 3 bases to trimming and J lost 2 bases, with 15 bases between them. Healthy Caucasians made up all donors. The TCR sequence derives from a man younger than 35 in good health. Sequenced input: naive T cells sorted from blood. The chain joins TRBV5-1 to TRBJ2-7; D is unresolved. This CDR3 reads CASSYSLGNTYEQYF. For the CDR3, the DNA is TGCGCCAGCAGCTACTCGCTGGGCAACACCTACGAGCAGTACTTC.